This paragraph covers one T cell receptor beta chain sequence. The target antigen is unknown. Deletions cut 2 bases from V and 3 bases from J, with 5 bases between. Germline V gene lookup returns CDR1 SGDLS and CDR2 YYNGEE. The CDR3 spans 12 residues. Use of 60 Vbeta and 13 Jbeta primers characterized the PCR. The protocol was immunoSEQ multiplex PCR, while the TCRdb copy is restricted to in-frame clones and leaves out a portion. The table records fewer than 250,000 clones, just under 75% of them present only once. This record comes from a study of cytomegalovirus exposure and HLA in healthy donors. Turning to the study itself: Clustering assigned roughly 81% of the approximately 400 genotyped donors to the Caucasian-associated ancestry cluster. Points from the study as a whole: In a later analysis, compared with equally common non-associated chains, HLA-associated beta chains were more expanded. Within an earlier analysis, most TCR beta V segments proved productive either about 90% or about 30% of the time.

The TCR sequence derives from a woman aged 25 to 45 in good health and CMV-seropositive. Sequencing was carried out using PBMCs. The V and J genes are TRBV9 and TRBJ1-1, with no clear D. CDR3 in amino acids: CASSVGDTEAFF. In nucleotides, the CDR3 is TGTGCCAGCAGCGTGGGAGACACTGAAGCTTTCTTT.